This TCR beta chain was recorded in a study of cytomegalovirus exposure and HLA in healthy donors. Germline assignment: CDR1 GTSNPN and CDR2 SVGIG (reference sequence). V was shortened by 2 bases and J by 7 bases, with 14 bases between the two germline ends. The CDR3 totals 13 residues. With 60 Vbeta and 13 Jbeta primers, the PCR was carried out. Clones were sequenced by immunoSEQ multiplex PCR, and TCRdb holds only the in-frame ones, with some missing. The profile shows around 110,000 clones, 9.5% of them singletons. Sequenced: PBMCs. The chain couples TRBV30 to TRBJ1-1; no clear D gene. The origin of this receptor is a man aged 25 to 40 in good health and CMV-seronegative. DNA for the CDR3: TGTGCCTGGAGTTCAAGTGAGGTACGTGAAGCTTTCTTT. This encodes CAWSSSEVREAFF. Full variable domain (rest looked up from reference TRBV30 and TRBJ1-1): SQTIHQWPATLVQPVGSPLSLECTVEGTSNPNLYWYRQAAGRGLQLLFYSVGIGQISSEVPQNLSASRPQDRQFILSSKKLLLSDSGFYLCAWSSSEVREAFFGQGTRLTVV.